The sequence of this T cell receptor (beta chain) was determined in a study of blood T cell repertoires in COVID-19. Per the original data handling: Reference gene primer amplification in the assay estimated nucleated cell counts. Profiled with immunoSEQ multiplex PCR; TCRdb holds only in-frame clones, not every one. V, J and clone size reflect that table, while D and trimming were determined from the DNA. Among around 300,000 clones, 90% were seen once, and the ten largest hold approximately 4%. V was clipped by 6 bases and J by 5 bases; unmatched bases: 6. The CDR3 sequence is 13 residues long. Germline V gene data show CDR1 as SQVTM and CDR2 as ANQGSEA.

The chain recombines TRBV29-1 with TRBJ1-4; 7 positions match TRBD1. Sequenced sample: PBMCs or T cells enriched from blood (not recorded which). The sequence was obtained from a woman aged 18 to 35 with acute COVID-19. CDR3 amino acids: CSVGTAMNEKLFF. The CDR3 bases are TGCAGCGTCGGGACAGCCATGAATGAAAAACTGTTTTTT.